This T cell receptor beta chain was found in a study of regulatory T cells in long-lasting Graves disease. About the study: Treatment with antithyroid drugs for over 5 years, together with positive TSH receptor antibodies, meant persistent Graves' disease.

This clonotype was recorded at least ten times. What it binds is not known. At one end the junction does not follow the germline gene, possibly because of a read error. As to time point: persistent/refractory GD, antithyroid drugs over 5 years with positive TRAb. The authors made the TCR library using RNA they extracted from PBMCs. Assembly of TCR beta libraries relied on iRepertoire HTBI primers together with Arm-PCR of CDR3 regions. In TCRdb, the multiplex PCR reads were re-called with MiXCR into one record per CDR3 protein. The sample lists roughly 700,000 distinct CDR3 sequences, around 32% occurring once. This CDR3 is 15 amino acids long. Study-wide findings and caveats: Relative to new patients (roughly 970), persistent patients exhibited greater sharing of public clonotypes (approximately 2,500).

V and J are TRBV12-3 or TRBV12-4 and TRBJ2-2; TRBD2 agrees at 8 bases. This TCR was recovered from a female donor with Graves disease. This specimen was peripheral blood mononuclear cells (PBMCs), taken when the disease was refractory, from a patient treated with antithyroid drugs. The CDR3 bases are TGTGCCAGCAGCAGTAGCGGGAAGTACACCGAGGAGCTGTTTTTT. Its translation is CASSSSGKYTEELFF.